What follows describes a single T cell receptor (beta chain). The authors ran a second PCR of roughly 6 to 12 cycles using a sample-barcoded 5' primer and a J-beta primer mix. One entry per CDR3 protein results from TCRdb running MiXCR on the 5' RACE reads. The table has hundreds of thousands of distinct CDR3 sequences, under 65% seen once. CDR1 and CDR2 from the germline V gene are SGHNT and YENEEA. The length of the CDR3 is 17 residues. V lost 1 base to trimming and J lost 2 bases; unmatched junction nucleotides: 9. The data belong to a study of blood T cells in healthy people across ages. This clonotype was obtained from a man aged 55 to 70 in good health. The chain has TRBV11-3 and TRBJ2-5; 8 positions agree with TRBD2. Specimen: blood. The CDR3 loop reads CASSLVSGVAGQETQYF. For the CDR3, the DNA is TGTGCCAGCAGCTTAGTTTCGGGGGTAGCGGGACAAGAGACCCAGTACTTC. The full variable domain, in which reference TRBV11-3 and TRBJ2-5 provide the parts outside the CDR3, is EAGVVQSPRYKIIEKKQPVAFWCNPISGHNTLYWYLQNLGQGPELLIRYENEEAVDDSQLPKDRFSAERLKGVDSTLKIQPAELGDSAVYLCASSLVSGVAGQETQYFGPGTRLLVL.